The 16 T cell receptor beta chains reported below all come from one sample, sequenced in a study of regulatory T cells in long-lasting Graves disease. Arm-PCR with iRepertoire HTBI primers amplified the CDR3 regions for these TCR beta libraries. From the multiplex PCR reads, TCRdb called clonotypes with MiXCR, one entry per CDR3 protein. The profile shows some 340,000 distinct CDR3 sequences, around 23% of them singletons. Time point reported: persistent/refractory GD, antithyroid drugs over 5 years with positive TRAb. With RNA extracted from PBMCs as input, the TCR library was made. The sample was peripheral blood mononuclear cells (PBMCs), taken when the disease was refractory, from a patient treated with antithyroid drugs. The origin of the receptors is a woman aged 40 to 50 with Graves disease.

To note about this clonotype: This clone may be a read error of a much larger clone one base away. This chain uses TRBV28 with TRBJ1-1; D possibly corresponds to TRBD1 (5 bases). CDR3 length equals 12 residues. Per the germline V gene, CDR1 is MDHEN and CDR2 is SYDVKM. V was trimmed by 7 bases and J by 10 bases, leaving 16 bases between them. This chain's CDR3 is CASNLGPGGAFF. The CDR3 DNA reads TGTGCCAGCAATTTGGGACCTGGGGGAGCTTTCTTT.

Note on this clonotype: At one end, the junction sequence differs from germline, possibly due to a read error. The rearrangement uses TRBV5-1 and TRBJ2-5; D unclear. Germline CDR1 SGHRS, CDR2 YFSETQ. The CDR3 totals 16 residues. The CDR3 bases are TGTGCCAGCAGCCACCGTCCATGGAGATCCCAAGAGACCCAGTACTTC. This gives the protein CASSHRPWRSQETQYF.

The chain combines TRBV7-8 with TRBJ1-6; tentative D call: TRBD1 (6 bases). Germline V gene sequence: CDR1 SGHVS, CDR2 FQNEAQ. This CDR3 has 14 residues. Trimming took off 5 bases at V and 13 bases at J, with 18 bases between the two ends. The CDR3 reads CASSRDGGPEPLHF. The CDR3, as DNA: TGTGCCAGCAGCCGAGACGGGGGGCCAGAGCCCCTCCACTTT.

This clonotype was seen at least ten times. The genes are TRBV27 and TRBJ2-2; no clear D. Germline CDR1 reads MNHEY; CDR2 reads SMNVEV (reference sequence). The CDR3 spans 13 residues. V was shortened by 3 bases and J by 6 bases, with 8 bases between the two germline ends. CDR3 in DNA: TGTGCCAGCAGTTTTAGAGTGCCCGGGGAGCTGTTTTTT. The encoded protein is CASSFRVPGELFF.

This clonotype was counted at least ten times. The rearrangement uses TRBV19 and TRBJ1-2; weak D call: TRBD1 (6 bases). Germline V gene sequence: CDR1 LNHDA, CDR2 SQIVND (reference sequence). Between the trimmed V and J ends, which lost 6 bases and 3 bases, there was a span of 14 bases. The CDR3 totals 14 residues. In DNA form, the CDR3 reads TGTGCCAGTAGCCAGGGGATCACCGACTATGGCTACACCTTC. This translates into CASSQGITDYGYTF.

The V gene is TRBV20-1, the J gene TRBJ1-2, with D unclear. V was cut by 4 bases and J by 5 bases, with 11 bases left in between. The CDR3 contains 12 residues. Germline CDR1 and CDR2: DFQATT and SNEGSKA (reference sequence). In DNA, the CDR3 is TGCAGTGCTAAAGATTCCCCTTATGGCTACACCTTC. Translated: CSAKDSPYGYTF.

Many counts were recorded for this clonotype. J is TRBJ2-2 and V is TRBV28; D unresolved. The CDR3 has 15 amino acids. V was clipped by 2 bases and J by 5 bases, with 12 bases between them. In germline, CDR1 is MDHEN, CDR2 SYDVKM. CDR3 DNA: TGTGCCAGCAGTTTAGGCCACCTGGAAACCGGGGAGCTGTTTTTT. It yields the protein CASSLGHLETGELFF.

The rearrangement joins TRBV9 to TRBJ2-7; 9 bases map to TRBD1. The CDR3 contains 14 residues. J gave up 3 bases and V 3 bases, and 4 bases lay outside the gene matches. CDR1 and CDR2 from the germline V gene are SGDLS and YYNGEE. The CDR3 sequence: CASSAGQGHYEQYF. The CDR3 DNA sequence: TGTGCCAGCAGCGCGGGACAGGGTCACTACGAGCAGTACTTC.

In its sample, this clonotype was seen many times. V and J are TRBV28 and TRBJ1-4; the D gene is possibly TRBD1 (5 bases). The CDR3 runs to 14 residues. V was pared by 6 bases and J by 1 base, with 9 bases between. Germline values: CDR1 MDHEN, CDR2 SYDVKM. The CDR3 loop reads CASSWDGTNEKLFF. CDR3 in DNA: TGTGCCAGCAGCTGGGACGGAACTAATGAAAAACTGTTTTTT.

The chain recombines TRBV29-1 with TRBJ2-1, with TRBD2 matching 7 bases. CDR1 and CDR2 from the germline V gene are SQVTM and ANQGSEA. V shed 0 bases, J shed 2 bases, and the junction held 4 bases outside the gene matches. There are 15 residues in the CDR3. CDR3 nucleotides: TGCAGCGTTGAAGAGCGAGCGGGGACCTACAATGAGCAGTTCTTC. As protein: CSVEERAGTYNEQFF.

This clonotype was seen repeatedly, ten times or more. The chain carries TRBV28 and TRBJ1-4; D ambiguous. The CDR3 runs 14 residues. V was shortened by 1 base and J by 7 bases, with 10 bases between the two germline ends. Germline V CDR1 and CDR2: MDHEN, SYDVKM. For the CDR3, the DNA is TGTGCCAGCAGTTTATTTCGGTACGGTGAAAAACTGTTTTTT. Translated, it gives CASSLFRYGEKLFF.

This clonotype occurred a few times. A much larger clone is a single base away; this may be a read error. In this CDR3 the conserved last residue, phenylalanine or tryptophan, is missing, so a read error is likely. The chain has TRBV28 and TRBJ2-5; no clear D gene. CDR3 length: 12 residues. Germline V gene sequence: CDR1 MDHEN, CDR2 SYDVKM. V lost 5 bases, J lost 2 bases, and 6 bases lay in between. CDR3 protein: CASSVEQETQYS. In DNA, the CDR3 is TGTGCCAGCAGTGTAGAACAAGAGACCCAGTACTCC.

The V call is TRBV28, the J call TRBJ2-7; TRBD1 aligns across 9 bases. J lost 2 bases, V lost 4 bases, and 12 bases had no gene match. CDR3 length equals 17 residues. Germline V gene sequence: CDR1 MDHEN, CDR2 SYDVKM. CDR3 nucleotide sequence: TGTGCCAGCAGTTCCTCCGTCGGGACAGGGAAAGCCTACGAGCAGTACTTC. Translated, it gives CASSSSVGTGKAYEQYF.

CDR3 region: CAISDGAVIYGYTF. In nucleotides, the CDR3 is TGTGCCATCTCGGACGGGGCCGTCATTTATGGCTACACCTTC. This chain links TRBV10-3 with TRBJ1-2; TRBD1 might be the D (5 bases). Trimming stripped 8 bases from V and 5 bases from J, with 18 bases between. This CDR3 spans 14 amino acids. CDR1 and CDR2 (germline): ENHRY, SYGVKD.

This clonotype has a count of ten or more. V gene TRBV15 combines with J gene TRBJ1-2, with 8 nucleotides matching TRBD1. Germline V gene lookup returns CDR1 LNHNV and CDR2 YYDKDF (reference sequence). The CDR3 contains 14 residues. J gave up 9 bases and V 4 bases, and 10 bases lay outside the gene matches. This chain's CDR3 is CATSIAGGGTSYTF. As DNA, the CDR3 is TGTGCCACCAGCATAGCAGGGGGCGGCACGAGCTACACCTTC. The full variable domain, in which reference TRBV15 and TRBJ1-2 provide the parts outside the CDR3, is DAMVIQNPRYQVTQFGKPVTLSCSQTLNHNVMYWYQQKSSQAPKLLFHYYDKDFNNEADTPDNFQSRRPNTSFCFLDIRSPGLGDTAMYLCATSIAGGGTSYTFGSGTRLTVV.

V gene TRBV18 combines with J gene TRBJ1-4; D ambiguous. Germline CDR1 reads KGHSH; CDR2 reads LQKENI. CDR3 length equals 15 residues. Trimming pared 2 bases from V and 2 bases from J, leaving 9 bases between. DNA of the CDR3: TGTGCCAGCTCACCAACGGGTGGTACTAATGAAAAACTGTTTTTT. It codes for CASSPTGGTNEKLFF. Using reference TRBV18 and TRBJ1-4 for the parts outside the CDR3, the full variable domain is NAGVMQNPRHLVRRRGQEARLRCSPMKGHSHVYWYRQLPEEGLKFMVYLQKENIIDESGMPKERFSAEFPKEGPSILRIQQVVRGDSAAYFCASSPTGGTNEKLFFGSGTQLSVL.